This paragraph covers one T cell receptor beta chain sequence. The CDR3 covers 17 residues. With V trimmed by 4 bases and J by 5 bases, 13 bases remained unmatched. Germline V gene sequence: CDR1 SGHVS, CDR2 FQNEAQ. Combining a sample-barcoded 5' primer with a J-beta primer mix, a second PCR ran for about 6 to 12 cycles. Each cDNA molecule received a tag from a template-switch adaptor that had 12 random nucleotides. TCRdb reanalysed the 5' RACE reads using MiXCR and keeps one entry per CDR3 protein. The sample contains approximately 2,000,000 distinct CDR3 sequences, more than 35% of which appear only once. The data are from a study of blood T cells in healthy people across ages.

This TCR was sampled from a human donor in good health. This chain links TRBV7-8 with TRBJ1-1; 10 bases fit TRBD1. Sequencing was carried out using blood. This chain's CDR3 is CASSWGKWTGGKTEAFF. The CDR3, as DNA: TGTGCCAGCAGCTGGGGGAAATGGACAGGGGGGAAAACTGAAGCTTTCTTT.